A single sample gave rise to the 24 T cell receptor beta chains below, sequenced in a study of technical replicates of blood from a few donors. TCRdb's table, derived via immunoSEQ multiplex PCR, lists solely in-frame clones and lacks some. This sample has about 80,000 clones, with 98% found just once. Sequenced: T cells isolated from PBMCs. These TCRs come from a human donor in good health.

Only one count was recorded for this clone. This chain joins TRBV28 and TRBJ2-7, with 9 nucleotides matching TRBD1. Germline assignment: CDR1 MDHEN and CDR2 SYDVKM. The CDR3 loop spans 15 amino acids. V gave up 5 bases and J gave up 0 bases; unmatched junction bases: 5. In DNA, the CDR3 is TGTGCCAGCAGTCCCGGGGACAGGGTCTCCTACGAGCAGTACTTC. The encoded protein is CASSPGDRVSYEQYF.

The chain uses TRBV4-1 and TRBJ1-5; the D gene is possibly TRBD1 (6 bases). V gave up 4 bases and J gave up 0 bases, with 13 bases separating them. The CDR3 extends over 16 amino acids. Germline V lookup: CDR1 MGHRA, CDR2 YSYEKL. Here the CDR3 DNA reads TGCGCCAGCAGCCGCGGACAGATAAATAGCAATCAGCCCCAGCATTTT. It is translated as CASSRGQINSNQPQHF.

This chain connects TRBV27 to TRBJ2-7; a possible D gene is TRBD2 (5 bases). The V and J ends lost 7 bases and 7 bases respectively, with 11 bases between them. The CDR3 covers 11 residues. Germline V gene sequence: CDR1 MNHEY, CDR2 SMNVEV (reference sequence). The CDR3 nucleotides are TGTGCCAGCACCCGGGGTGCAGAGCAGTACTTC. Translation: CASTRGAEQYF.

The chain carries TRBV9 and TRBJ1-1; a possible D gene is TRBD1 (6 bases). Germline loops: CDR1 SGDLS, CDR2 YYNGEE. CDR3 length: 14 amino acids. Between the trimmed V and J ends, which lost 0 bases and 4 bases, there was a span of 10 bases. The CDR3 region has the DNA TGTGCCAGCAGCGTAGCACAGGGTAGCACTGAAGCTTTCTTT. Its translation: CASSVAQGSTEAFF.

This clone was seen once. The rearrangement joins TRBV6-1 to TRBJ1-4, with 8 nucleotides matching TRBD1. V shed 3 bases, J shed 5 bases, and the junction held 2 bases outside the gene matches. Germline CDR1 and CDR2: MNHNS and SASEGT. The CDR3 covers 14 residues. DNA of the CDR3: TGTGCCAGCAGTGATACAGGGGGGAATGAAAAACTGTTTTTT. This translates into CASSDTGGNEKLFF.

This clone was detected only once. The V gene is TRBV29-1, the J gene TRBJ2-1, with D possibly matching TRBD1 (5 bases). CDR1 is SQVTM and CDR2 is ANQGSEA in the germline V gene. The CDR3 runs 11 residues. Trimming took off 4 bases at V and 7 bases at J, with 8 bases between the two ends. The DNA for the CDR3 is TGCAGCGTTGCAGGGTATAATGAGCAGTTCTTC. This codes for CSVAGYNEQFF.

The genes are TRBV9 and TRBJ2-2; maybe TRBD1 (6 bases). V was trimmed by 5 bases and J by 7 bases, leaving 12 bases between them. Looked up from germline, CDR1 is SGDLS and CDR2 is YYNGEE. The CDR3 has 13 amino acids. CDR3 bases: TGTGCCAGCAGTGTCAGGGGTAACGGGGAGCTGTTTTTT. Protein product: CASSVRGNGELFF.

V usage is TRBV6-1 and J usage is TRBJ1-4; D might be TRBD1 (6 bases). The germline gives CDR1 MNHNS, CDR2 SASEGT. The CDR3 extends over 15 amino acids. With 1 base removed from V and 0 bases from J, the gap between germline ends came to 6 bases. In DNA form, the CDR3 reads TGTGCCAGCAGTGAAGAGGGGGCAACTAATGAAAAACTGTTTTTT. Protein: CASSEEGATNEKLFF.

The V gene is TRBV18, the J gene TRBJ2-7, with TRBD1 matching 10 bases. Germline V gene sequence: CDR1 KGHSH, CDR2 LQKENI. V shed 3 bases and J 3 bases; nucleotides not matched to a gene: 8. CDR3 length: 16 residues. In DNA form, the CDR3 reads TGTGCCAGCTCACCCATTAAGGGACAGGGGATCTACGAGCAGTACTTC. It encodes CASSPIKGQGIYEQYF. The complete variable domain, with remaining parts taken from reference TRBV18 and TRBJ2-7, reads NAGVMQNPRHLVRRRGQEARLRCSPMKGHSHVYWYRQLPEEGLKFMVYLQKENIIDESGMPKERFSAEFPKEGPSILRIQQVVRGDSAAYFCASSPIKGQGIYEQYFGPGTRLTVT.

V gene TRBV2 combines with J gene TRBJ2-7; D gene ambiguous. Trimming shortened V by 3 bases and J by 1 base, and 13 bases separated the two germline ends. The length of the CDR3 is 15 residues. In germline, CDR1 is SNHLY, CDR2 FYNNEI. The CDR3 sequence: CASSESWFASYEQYF. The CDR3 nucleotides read TGTGCCAGCAGTGAGAGCTGGTTCGCGTCCTACGAGCAGTACTTC.

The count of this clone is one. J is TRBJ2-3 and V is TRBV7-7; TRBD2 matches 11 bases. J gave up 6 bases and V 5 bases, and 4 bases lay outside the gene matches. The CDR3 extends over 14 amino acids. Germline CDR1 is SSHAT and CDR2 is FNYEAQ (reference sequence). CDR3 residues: CASSLGTSGDTQYF. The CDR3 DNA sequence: TGTGCCAGCAGCCTTGGGACTAGCGGCGATACGCAGTATTTT.

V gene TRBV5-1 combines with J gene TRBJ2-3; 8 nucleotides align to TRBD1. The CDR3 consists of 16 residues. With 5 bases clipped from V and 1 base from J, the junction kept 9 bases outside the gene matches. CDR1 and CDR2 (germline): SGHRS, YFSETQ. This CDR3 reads CASSPQGALGTDTQYF. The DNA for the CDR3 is TGCGCCAGCAGTCCCCAGGGGGCGCTCGGCACAGATACGCAGTATTTT.

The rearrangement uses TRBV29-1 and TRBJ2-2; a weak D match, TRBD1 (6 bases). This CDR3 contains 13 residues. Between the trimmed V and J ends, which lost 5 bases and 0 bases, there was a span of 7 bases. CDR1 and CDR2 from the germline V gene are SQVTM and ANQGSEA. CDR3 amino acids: CSVQGPNTGELFF. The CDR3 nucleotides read TGCAGCGTTCAGGGGCCGAACACCGGGGAGCTGTTTTTT.

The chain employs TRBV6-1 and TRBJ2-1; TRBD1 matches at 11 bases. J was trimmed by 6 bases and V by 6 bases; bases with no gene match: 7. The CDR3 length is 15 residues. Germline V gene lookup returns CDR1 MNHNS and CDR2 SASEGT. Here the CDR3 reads CASRAIGTGGNEQFF. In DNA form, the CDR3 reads TGTGCCAGCAGGGCCATAGGGACAGGGGGCAATGAGCAGTTCTTC.

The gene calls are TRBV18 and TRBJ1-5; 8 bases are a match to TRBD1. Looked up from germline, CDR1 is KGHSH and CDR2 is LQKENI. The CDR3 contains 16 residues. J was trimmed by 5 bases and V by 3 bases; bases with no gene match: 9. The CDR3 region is CASSPFETGEDQPQHF. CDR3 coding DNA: TGTGCCAGCTCACCGTTCGAGACAGGGGAGGATCAGCCCCAGCATTTT.

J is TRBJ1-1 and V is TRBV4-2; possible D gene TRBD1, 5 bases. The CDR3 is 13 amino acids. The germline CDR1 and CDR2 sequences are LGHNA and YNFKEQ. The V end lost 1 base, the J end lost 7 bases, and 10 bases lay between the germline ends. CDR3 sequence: CASSQGTIDEAFF. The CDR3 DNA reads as TGTGCCAGCAGCCAAGGGACAATTGATGAAGCTTTCTTT.

CDR3 DNA sequence: TGTGCCAGCAGTCCTAGGACAGGGGGGGGATCTGGAAACACCATATATTTT. Its translation: CASSPRTGGGSGNTIYF. The chain links TRBV2 to TRBJ1-3; 10 nucleotides agree with TRBD1. The J segment lost 1 base and the V segment lost 5 bases, leaving 8 bases of the junction unmatched. This CDR3 has 17 residues. Germline V lookup: CDR1 SNHLY, CDR2 FYNNEI. The variable domain in full, completed from reference TRBV2 and TRBJ1-3, reads EPEVTQTPSHQVTQMGQEVILRCVPISNHLYFYWYRQILGQKVEFLVSFYNNEISEKSEIFDDQFSVERPDGSNFTLKIRSTKLEDSAMYFCASSPRTGGGSGNTIYFGEGSWLTVV.

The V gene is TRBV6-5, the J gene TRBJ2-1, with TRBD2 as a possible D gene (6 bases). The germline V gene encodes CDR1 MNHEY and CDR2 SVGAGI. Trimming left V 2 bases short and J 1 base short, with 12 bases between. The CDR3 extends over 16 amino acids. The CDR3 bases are TGTGCCAGCAGTTACGGGAGCGGGTGGTCCTACAATGAGCAGTTCTTC. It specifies CASSYGSGWSYNEQFF.

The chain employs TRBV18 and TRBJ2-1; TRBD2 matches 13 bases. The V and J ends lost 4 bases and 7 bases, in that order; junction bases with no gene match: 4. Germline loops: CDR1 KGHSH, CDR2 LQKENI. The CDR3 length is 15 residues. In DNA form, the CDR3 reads TGTGCCAGCTCACTTGGGACTAGCGGGACGAATGAGCAGTTCTTC. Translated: CASSLGTSGTNEQFF.

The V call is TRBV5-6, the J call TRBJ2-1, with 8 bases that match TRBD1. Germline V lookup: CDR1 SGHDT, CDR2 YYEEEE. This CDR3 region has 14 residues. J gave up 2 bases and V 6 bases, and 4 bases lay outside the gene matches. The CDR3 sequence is CASIDRGTYNEQFF. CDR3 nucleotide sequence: TGTGCCAGCATCGACAGGGGCACCTACAATGAGCAGTTCTTC.

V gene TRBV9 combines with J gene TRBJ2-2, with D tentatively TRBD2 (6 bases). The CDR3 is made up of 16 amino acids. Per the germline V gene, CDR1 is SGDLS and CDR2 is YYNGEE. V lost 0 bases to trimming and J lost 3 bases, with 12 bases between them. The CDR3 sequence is CASSVDPGVDTGELFF. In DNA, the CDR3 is TGTGCCAGCAGCGTAGATCCGGGAGTCGACACCGGGGAGCTGTTTTTT.

In DNA, the CDR3 is TGTGCCAGCAGCTTACGGGGGAACACTGAAGCTTTCTTT. It yields the protein CASSLRGNTEAFF. V and J are TRBV7-8 and TRBJ1-1; D is undetermined. This CDR3 has 13 amino acids. Germline-derived CDR1 and CDR2 are SGHVS and FQNEAQ. V lost 2 bases, J lost 1 base, and 5 bases lay in between.

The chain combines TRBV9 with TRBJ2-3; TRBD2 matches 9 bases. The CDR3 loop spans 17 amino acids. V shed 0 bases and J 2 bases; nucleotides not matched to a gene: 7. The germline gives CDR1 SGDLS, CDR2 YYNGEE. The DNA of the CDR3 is TGTGCCAGCAGCGTAGAGGCTAGCGGGGCTATCACAGATACGCAGTATTTT. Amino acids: CASSVEASGAITDTQYF.

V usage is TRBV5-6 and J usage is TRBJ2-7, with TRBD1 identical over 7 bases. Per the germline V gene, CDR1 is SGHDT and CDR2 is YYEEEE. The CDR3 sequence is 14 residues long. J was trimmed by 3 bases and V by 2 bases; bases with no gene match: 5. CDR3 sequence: CASSLGGGNYEQYF. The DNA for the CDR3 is TGTGCCAGCAGCTTAGGGGGCGGAAACTACGAGCAGTACTTC. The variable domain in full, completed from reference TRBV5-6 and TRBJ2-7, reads DAGVTQSPTHLIKTRGQQVTLRCSPKSGHDTVSWYQQALGQGPQFIFQYYEEEERQRGNFPDRFSGHQFPNYSSELNVNALLLGDSALYLCASSLGGGNYEQYFGPGTRLTVT.